One sample yielded the 18 T cell receptor beta chains listed below, sequenced in a study of T cell responses to AZD1222 COVID-19 vaccine. The assay was immunoSEQ multiplex PCR, and TCRdb's table has in-frame clones only and misses some. The sample lists 130,000 to 150,000 clones; approximately 94% were seen once. Sequenced material: peripheral blood, taken on day 0 of AZD1222 vaccination. The receptors come from an adult in good health.

DNA for the CDR3: TGTGCCAGCAGTTTGGCGGAAGATACGCAGTATTTT. Encoded protein: CASSLAEDTQYF. This chain uses TRBV12-3 or TRBV12-4 with TRBJ2-3; D remains unclear. The CDR3 is 12 amino acids. V gave up 3 bases and J gave up 5 bases, with 6 bases separating them.

This clone has a single count. The chain has TRBV29-1 and TRBJ2-3, with D perhaps TRBD1 or TRBD2 (5 bases each). The CDR3 spans 13 residues. Deletions cut 7 bases from V and 2 bases from J, with 13 bases between. CDR1 SQVTM and CDR2 ANQGSEA come from the germline V gene. The CDR3 reads CSGVTGATDTQYF. The CDR3 DNA is TGCAGCGGCGTTACCGGGGCCACAGATACGCAGTATTTT.

V and J are TRBV11-1 and TRBJ2-1; D could derive from TRBD1 or TRBD2 (6 bases each). Deletions cut 0 bases from V and 6 bases from J, with 21 bases between. The length of the CDR3 is 18 residues. The germline CDR1 and CDR2 sequences are SGHAT and FQDESV (reference sequence). The CDR3 loop reads CASSLAEWGDNRVNEQFF. CDR3 coding DNA: TGTGCCAGCAGCTTAGCCGAGTGGGGGGACAATCGGGTCAATGAGCAGTTCTTC.

J is TRBJ2-2 and V is TRBV9, with D tentatively TRBD1 or TRBD2 (5 bases each). Germline V CDR1 and CDR2: SGDLS, YYNGEE. Deletions cut 4 bases from V and 2 bases from J, with 15 bases between. The CDR3 contains 16 residues. CDR3 sequence (DNA): TGTGCCAGCAGCCCGACCGTCGGGGCTAACACCGGGGAGCTGTTTTTT. This sequence encodes CASSPTVGANTGELFF.

The chain carries TRBV10-2 and TRBJ1-5; 8 bases match TRBD1. Unmatched junction bases numbered 5, after V lost 2 bases and J lost 2 bases. The CDR3 runs 16 residues. The V gene's germline CDR1 is WSHSY and CDR2 SAAADI. CDR3 region: CASSEMVGQGNQPQHF. CDR3 nucleotide sequence: TGCGCCAGCAGTGAGATGGTGGGACAGGGCAATCAGCCCCAGCATTTT.

V gene TRBV12-3 or TRBV12-4 combines with J gene TRBJ1-1, with D uncertain. CDR3 length: 11 amino acids. V gave up 6 bases and J gave up 7 bases, with 9 bases separating them. The CDR3 loop reads CASRSGFEAFF. The CDR3, as DNA: TGTGCCAGCAGGAGCGGATTTGAAGCTTTCTTT.

The chain recombines TRBV7-2 with TRBJ2-1; D remains ambiguous. Trimming took 2 bases from V and 13 from J, leaving 9 bases between them. This CDR3 is 11 amino acids long. Germline CDR1 SGHTA, CDR2 FQGNSA. CDR3 coding DNA: TGTGCCAGCAGCTTAAAAGTGGATCAGTTCTTC. It codes for CASSLKVDQFF.

This clone occurred once. The chain links TRBV5-4 to TRBJ2-7; possibly TRBD1 or TRBD2 for D (5 bases each). Trimming took off 5 bases at V and 3 bases at J, with 12 bases between the two ends. This CDR3 comprises 13 residues. Looked up from germline, CDR1 is SGHNT and CDR2 is YYREEE (reference sequence). The CDR3 loop is CASSPGTNYEQYF. In nucleotides, the CDR3 is TGTGCCAGCAGTCCAGGGACGAACTACGAGCAGTACTTC.

This clone has a single count. This specimen includes other DNA sequences encoding the same CDR3. The rearrangement joins TRBV7-9 to TRBJ1-1, with no clear D. The CDR3 is 13 residues long. V lost 0 bases and J lost 1, with 3 bases in between. Per the germline V gene, CDR1 is SEHNR and CDR2 is FQNEAQ (reference sequence). The chain's CDR3 is CASSLAANTEAFF. CDR3 DNA sequence: TGTGCCAGCAGCTTAGCAGCGAACACTGAAGCTTTCTTT.

This chain links TRBV5-4 with TRBJ2-1, with D perhaps TRBD1 (5 bases). V was clipped by 0 bases and J by 5 bases, with 9 bases between them. This CDR3 is built from 14 residues. Germline V gene lookup returns CDR1 SGHNT and CDR2 YYREEE (reference sequence). This CDR3 reads CASSLVQGNNEQFF. The CDR3 region has the DNA TGTGCCAGCAGCTTGGTTCAGGGAAACAATGAGCAGTTCTTC.

The chain couples TRBV2 to TRBJ1-1, with D perhaps TRBD1 (6 bases). V was clipped by 6 bases and J by 5 bases, with 19 bases between them. This CDR3 has 15 amino acids. CDR1 SNHLY and CDR2 FYNNEI come from the germline V gene. The CDR3 spells CASSVYGGGSTEAFF. The DNA for the CDR3 is TGTGCCAGCAGCGTCTATGGGGGCGGAAGTACTGAAGCTTTCTTT.

The J gene is TRBJ2-4, the V gene TRBV27; D unclear. CDR1 is MNHEY and CDR2 is SMNVEV in the germline V gene (reference sequence). CDR3 length: 14 amino acids. With 6 bases removed from V and 0 bases from J, the gap between germline ends came to 9 bases. Written as DNA, the CDR3 is TGTGCCAGCAGCTCGTTGGGAGCCAAAAACATTCAGTACTTC. It yields the protein CASSSLGAKNIQYF.

J is TRBJ2-3 and V is TRBV5-1, with D possibly TRBD1 on 6 matching bases. V shed 0 bases and J shed 4 bases, with 12 bases lying between them. CDR1 and CDR2 from the germline V gene are SGHRS and YFSETQ. This CDR3 is 15 amino acids long. CDR3 region: CASSLVGGLADTQYF. In DNA, the CDR3 is TGCGCCAGCAGCTTGGTAGGGGGTTTGGCAGATACGCAGTATTTT.

The chain is built from TRBV6-5 and TRBJ2-1, with TRBD2 identical over 9 bases. CDR1 is MNHEY and CDR2 is SVGAGI in the germline V gene. V was pared by 10 bases and J by 10 bases, with 17 bases of the junction left unmatched. The CDR3 runs 15 residues. The CDR3 region is CAIFKEASGAREQFF. Here the CDR3 DNA reads TGTGCCATATTCAAGGAGGCTAGCGGGGCGAGGGAGCAGTTCTTC.

This clone came up once. The rearrangement joins TRBV28 to TRBJ2-2; 8 bases line up with TRBD1. Looked up from germline, CDR1 is MDHEN and CDR2 is SYDVKM. The CDR3 is 14 residues long. The V gene end was trimmed by 4 bases and the J gene end by 5 bases; junction bases not matched to a gene: 3. This CDR3 is CASSSGQGTGELFF. Written as DNA, the CDR3 is TGTGCCAGCAGTTCCGGACAGGGAACCGGGGAGCTGTTTTTT.

This chain connects TRBV6-1 to TRBJ1-1, with D unclear. CDR1 and CDR2 from the germline V gene are MNHNS and SASEGT. Trimming took 1 base from V and 13 from J, leaving 16 bases between them. The CDR3 loop spans 13 amino acids. DNA of the CDR3: TGTGCCAGCAGTGAAGTAGGAGGTCCTGAGGGTTTCTTT. It encodes CASSEVGGPEGFF.

This chain joins TRBV3-1 (or the pseudogene TRBV3-2) and TRBJ1-6; D perhaps matches TRBD1 (6 bases). The V and J ends lost 1 base and 4 bases respectively, with 8 bases between them. CDR3 length: 15 amino acids. Germline V CDR1 and CDR2: LGHDT, YNNKEL (reference sequence). CDR3 coding DNA: TGTGCCAGCAGCCAAGGGGGACAATATAATTCACCCCTCCACTTT. It translates to CASSQGGQYNSPLHF.

CDR3 protein: CASSSRWTTSNEQFF. The CDR3 DNA reads as TGTGCCAGCAGCTCCCGGTGGACAACCTCCAATGAGCAGTTCTTC. This chain uses TRBV11-1 with TRBJ2-1; perhaps TRBD1 as D (5 bases). Germline V gene sequence: CDR1 SGHAT, CDR2 FQDESV (reference sequence). The CDR3 runs to 15 residues. V lost 4 bases to trimming and J lost 6 bases, with 16 bases between them.